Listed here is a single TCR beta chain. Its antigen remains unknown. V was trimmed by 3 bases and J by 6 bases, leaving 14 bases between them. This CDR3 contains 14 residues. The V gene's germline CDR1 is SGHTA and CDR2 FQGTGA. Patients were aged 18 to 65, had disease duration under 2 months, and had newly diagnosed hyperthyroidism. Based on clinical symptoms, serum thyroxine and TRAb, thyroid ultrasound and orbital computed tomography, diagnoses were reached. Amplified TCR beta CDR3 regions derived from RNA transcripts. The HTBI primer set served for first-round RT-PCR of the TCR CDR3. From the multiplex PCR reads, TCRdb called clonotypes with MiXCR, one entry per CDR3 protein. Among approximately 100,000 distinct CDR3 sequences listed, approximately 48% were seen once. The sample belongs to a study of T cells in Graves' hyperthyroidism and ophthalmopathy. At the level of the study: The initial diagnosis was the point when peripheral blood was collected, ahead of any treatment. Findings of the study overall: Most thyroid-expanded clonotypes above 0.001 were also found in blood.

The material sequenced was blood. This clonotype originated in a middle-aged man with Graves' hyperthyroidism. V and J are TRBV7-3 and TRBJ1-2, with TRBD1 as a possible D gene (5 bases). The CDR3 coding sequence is TGTGCCAGCAGCTTTTCTGTACAGGCCCATGGCTACACCTTC. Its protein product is CASSFSVQAHGYTF.